Sequencing of this T cell receptor beta chain was carried out in a study of cytomegalovirus exposure and HLA in healthy donors. For the study at large: A previous analysis identified 95 million to 130 million unique TCR beta sequences derived from roughly 180 million T cells. Early released data had around 88 million unique TCRs, all coming from HLA-typed donors. Study-level points and caveats: The majority of TCR sequences were rare, yet some public TCRs appeared in many donors.

CDR3 size: 13 residues. Germline assignment: CDR1 SQVTM and CDR2 ANQGSEA. V lost 7 bases to trimming and J lost 4 bases; unmatched junction nucleotides: 9. The PCR had 60 Vbeta and 13 Jbeta primers. This table comes from immunoSEQ multiplex PCR, and its TCRdb copy is limited to in-frame clones, with some not included. The sample has approximately 150,000 clones, roughly 70% seen once. With regard to this clone: Antigen unknown.

This clonotype was obtained from a male donor in good health and CMV-seronegative. The sequencing input was PBMCs. J is TRBJ1-1 and V is TRBV29-1; TRBD1 aligns across 7 bases. The CDR3 DNA reads TGCAGCGCCGGGGACAGTCCGATCACTGAAGCTTTCTTT. Translating it yields CSAGDSPITEAFF.